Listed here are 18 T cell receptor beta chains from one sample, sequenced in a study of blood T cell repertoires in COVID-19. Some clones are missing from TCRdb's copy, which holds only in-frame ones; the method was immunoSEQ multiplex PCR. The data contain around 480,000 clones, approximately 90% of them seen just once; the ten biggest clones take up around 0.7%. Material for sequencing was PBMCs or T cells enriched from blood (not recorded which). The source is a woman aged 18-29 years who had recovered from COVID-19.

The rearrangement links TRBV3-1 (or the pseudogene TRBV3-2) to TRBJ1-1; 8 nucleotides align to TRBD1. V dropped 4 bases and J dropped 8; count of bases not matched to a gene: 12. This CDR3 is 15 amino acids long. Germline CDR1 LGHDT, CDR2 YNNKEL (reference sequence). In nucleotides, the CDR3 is TGTGCCAGCAGCCCCGGTCTACAGGGGGTAGCAGAAGCTTTCTTT. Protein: CASSPGLQGVAEAFF.

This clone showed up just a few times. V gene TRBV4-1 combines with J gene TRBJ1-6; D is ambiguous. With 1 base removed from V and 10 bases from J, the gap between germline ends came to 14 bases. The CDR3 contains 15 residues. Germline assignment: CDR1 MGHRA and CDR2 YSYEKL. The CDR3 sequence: CASSQVGGLGSPLHF. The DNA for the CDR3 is TGCGCCAGCAGCCAAGTTGGCGGGTTAGGGTCACCCCTCCACTTT.

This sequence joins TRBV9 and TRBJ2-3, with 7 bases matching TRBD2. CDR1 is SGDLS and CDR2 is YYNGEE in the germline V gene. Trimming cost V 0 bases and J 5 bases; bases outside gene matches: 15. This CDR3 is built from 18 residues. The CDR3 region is CASSVGPNGGSGQDTQYF. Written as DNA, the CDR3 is TGTGCCAGCAGCGTAGGTCCAAACGGGGGGTCCGGGCAAGATACGCAGTATTTT. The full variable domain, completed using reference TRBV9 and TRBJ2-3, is DSGVTQTPKHLITATGQRVTLRCSPRSGDLSVYWYQQSLDQGLQFLIQYYNGEERAKGNILERFSAQQFPDLHSELNLSSLELGDSALYFCASSVGPNGGSGQDTQYFGPGTRLTVL.

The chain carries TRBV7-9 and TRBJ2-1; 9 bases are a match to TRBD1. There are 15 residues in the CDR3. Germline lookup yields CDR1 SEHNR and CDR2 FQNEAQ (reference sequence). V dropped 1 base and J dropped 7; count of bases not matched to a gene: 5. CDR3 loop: CASSLGDRELNEQFF. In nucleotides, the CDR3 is TGTGCCAGCAGCTTAGGGGACAGGGAGTTGAATGAGCAGTTCTTC.

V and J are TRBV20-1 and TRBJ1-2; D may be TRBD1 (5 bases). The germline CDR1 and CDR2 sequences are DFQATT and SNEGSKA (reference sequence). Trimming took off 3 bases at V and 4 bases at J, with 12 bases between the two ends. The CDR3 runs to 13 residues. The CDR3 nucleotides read TGCAGTGCTAGTCAGGGCCAGGTCTATGGCTACACCTTC. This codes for CSASQGQVYGYTF.

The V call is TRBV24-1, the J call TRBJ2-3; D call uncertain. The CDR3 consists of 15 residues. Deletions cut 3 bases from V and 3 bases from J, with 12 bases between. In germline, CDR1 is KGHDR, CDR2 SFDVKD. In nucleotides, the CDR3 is TGTGCCACCAGTGATAATTACAGAGTAACAGATACGCAGTATTTT. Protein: CATSDNYRVTDTQYF.

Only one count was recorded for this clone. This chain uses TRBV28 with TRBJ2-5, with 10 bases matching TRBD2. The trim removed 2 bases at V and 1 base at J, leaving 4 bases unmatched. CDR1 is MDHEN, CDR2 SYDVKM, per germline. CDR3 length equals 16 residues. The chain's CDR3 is CASSLRAGGFQETQYF. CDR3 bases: TGTGCCAGCAGTTTACGAGCGGGGGGGTTCCAAGAGACCCAGTACTTC.

CDR3 coding DNA: TGTGCCAGCAGCTTGCTCGTCATCCCCGGGGCCCAGCATTTT. Its translation: CASSLLVIPGAQHF. V is TRBV7-8 and J is TRBJ1-5; D call uncertain. The CDR3 has 14 amino acids. V was cut by 3 bases and J by 11 bases, with 17 bases left in between. The germline CDR1 and CDR2 sequences are SGHVS and FQNEAQ.

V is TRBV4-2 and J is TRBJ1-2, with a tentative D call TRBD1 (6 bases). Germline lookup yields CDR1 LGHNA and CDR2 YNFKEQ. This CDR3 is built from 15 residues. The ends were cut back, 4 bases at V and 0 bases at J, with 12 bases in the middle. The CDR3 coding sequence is TGTGCCAGCAGCCCCAGGACAGATGCTAACTATGGCTACACCTTC. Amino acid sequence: CASSPRTDANYGYTF.

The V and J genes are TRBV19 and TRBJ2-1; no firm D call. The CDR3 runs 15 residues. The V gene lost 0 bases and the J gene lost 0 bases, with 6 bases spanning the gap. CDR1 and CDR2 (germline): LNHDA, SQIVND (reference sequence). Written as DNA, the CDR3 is TGTGCCAGTAGTATAGACCGTCGCTCCTACAATGAGCAGTTCTTC. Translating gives CASSIDRRSYNEQFF.

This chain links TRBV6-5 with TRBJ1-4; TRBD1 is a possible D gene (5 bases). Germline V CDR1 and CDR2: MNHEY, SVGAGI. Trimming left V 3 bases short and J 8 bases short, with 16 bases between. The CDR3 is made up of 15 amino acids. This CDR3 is CASSYSTRVEEKLFF. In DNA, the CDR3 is TGTGCCAGCAGTTATTCAACCAGGGTTGAAGAAAAACTGTTTTTT.

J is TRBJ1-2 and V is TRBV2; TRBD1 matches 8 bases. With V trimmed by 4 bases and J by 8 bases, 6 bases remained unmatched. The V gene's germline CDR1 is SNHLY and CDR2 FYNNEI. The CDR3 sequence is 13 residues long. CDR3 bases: TGTGCCAGCAGTGCAGGGGGCGCATACGGCTACACCTTC. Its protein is CASSAGGAYGYTF. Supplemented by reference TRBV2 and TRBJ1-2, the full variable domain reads EPEVTQTPSHQVTQMGQEVILRCVPISNHLYFYWYRQILGQKVEFLVSFYNNEISEKSEIFDDQFSVERPDGSNFTLKIRSTKLEDSAMYFCASSAGGAYGYTFGSGTRLTVV.

In DNA, the CDR3 is TGTGCCAGCATCCCACGCGGCTACCCCACAGATACGCAGTATTTT. Translation: CASIPRGYPTDTQYF. The genes are TRBV2 and TRBJ2-3, with unresolved D. V lost 7 bases and J 2 bases, leaving 16 bases between the germline ends. Per germline, CDR1 SNHLY and CDR2 FYNNEI. The CDR3 runs 15 residues.

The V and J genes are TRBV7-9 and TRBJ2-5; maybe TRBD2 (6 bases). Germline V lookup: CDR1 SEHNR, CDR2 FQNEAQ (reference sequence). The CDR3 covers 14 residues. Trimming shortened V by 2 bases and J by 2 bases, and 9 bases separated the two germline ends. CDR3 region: CASSLIAVQETQYF. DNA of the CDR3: TGTGCCAGCAGCTTAATAGCGGTACAAGAGACCCAGTACTTC.

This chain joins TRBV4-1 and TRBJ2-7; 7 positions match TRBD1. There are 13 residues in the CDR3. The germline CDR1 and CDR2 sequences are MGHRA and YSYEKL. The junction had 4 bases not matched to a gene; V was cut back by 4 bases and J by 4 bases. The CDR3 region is CASSRSGGYEQYF. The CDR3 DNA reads TGCGCCAGCAGCCGATCAGGGGGATACGAGCAGTACTTC.

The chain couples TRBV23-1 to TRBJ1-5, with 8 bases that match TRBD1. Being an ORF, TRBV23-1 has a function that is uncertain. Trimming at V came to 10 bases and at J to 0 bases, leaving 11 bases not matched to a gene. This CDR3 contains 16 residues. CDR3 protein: CATPSDRDLSNQPQHF. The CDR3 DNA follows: TGCGCCACCCCATCGGACAGGGACCTTAGCAATCAGCCCCAGCATTTT.

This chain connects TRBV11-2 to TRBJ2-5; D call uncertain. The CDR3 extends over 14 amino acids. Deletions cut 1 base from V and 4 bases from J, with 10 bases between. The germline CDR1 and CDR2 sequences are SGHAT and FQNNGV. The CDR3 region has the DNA TGTGCCAGCAGCTTAGGCCGGGTCGGAGAGACCCAGTACTTC. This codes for CASSLGRVGETQYF.

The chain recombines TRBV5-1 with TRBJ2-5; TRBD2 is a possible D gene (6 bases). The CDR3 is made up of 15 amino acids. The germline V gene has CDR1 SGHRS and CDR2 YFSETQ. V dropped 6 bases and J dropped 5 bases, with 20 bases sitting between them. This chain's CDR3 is CASTKRAPKKETQYF. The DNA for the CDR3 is TGCGCCAGCACTAAGCGGGCCCCCAAGAAGGAGACCCAGTACTTC.